Following are 25 T cell receptor beta chains from one sample sequenced in a study of blood T cells in healthy people across ages. The use of a sample-barcoded 5' primer and a J-beta primer mix characterized a second PCR of roughly 7 to 11 cycles. TCRdb analysed the 5' RACE reads with MiXCR anew, one entry per CDR3 protein. Of around 520,000 distinct CDR3 sequences in the sample, roughly a quarter were seen once. The data also belong to a second study, concerning T cells of mothers and their children.

Sequencing input: blood. These receptors came from a boy younger than 10 in good health.

The chain links TRBV2 to TRBJ2-1, with D tentatively TRBD1 or TRBD2 (5 bases each). CDR3 length: 15 amino acids. Trimming shortened V by 7 bases and J by 8 bases, and 21 bases separated the two germline ends. CDR1 is SNHLY, CDR2 FYNNEI, per germline. The CDR3 region has the DNA TGTGCCAGCATCTTGCCCCCGCCCCGGGGCGATGAGCAGTTCTTC. It codes for CASILPPPRGDEQFF.

The DNA for the CDR3 is TGTGCCAGCAGCTTATTCCGGAACACCGGGGAGCTGTTTTTT. Its protein is CASSLFRNTGELFF. This chain links TRBV7-9 with TRBJ2-2, with D unresolved. The CDR3 is made up of 14 amino acids. The V gene lost 2 bases and the J gene lost 1 base, with 5 bases spanning the gap. CDR1 is SEHNR and CDR2 is FQNEAQ in the germline V gene (reference sequence).

This clonotype has more than one count but fewer than ten. This chain links TRBV29-1 with TRBJ2-5; 13 nucleotides line up with TRBD2. The junction had 3 bases not matched to a gene; V was cut back by 3 bases and J by 5 bases. Germline-derived CDR1 and CDR2 are SQVTM and ANQGSEA. This CDR3 has 14 amino acids. The DNA for the CDR3 is TGCAGCGTTGAGGGACTAGCGGGATCTGAGACCCAGTACTTC. Protein sequence: CSVEGLAGSETQYF.

This clonotype occurred many times. The chain uses TRBV10-3 and TRBJ1-3, with D uncertain. Germline CDR1 is ENHRY and CDR2 is SYGVKD. V was cut by 3 bases and J by 0 bases, with 12 bases left in between. This CDR3 comprises 16 residues. The CDR3 here is CAISDIGKSSGNTIYF. CDR3 bases: TGTGCCATCAGTGACATAGGGAAAAGCTCTGGAAACACCATATATTTT.

The chain employs TRBV19 and TRBJ2-1; 10 bases line up with TRBD2. V lost 3 bases to trimming and J lost 4 bases; unmatched junction nucleotides: 3. The CDR3 spans 15 residues. Germline CDR1 is LNHDA and CDR2 is SQIVND (reference sequence). CDR3: CASSMRAGGYNEQFF. The DNA for the CDR3 is TGTGCCAGTAGTATGAGAGCGGGGGGGTACAATGAGCAGTTCTTC.

The J gene is TRBJ2-1, the V gene TRBV7-9; 14 bases match TRBD2. V shed 5 bases, J shed 4 bases, and the junction held 10 bases outside the gene matches. Germline assignment: CDR1 SEHNR and CDR2 FQNEAQ (reference sequence). The CDR3 loop spans 18 amino acids. The CDR3 reads CASSPPGLAGAPYNEQFF. Written as DNA, the CDR3 is TGTGCCAGCAGCCCGCCGGGACTAGCGGGGGCCCCTTACAATGAGCAGTTCTTC. The entire variable domain, with the rest obtained from reference TRBV7-9 and TRBJ2-1, is as follows: DTGVSQNPRHKITKRGQNVTFRCDPISEHNRLYWYRQTLGQGPEFLTYFQNEAQLEKSRLLSDRFSAERPKGSFSTLEIQRTEQGDSAMYLCASSPPGLAGAPYNEQFFGPGTRLTVL.

V and J are TRBV24-1 and TRBJ2-1; 7 bases map to TRBD2. Looked up from germline, CDR1 is KGHDR and CDR2 is SFDVKD. V was pared by 5 bases and J by 0 bases, with 6 bases of the junction left unmatched. The CDR3 extends over 16 amino acids. CDR3 in DNA: TGTGCCACCAGTGTGGGCGGGAGCGGCTCCTACAATGAGCAGTTCTTC. This sequence encodes CATSVGGSGSYNEQFF.

This clonotype came up a few times. The chain is built from TRBV20-1 and TRBJ1-2; 10 positions agree with TRBD1. After removal of 4 bases from V and 7 bases from J, the junction contained 9 bases not matched to a gene. Germline CDR1 is DFQATT and CDR2 is SNEGSKA (reference sequence). CDR3 size: 14 residues. In DNA, the CDR3 is TGCAGTGCTAAACCGGGACAGGGGAACGGTGGCTACACCTTC. This sequence encodes CSAKPGQGNGGYTF.

The DNA for the CDR3 is TGTGCCAGCTCGGTGAGAACAGATACGCAGTATTTT. The encoded protein is CASSVRTDTQYF. The chain employs TRBV18 and TRBJ2-3, with D unclear. Trimming pared 6 bases from V and 3 bases from J, leaving 7 bases between. Germline CDR1 KGHSH, CDR2 LQKENI. The CDR3 is 12 amino acids.

The table lists this clonotype with many counts. The chain carries TRBV7-8 and TRBJ2-4, with 14 bases lining up with TRBD2. This CDR3 is built from 18 residues. Germline V gives CDR1 SGHVS, CDR2 FQNEAQ. V lost 5 bases, J lost 7 bases, and 13 bases stayed unmatched. In DNA, the CDR3 is TGTGCCAGCAGCCCCGGGGGACTAGCGGGAGAGGATGGGAACATTCAGTACTTC. Its protein product is CASSPGGLAGEDGNIQYF.

The J gene is TRBJ2-3, the V gene TRBV30; 8 bases match TRBD2. The germline gives CDR1 GTSNPN, CDR2 SVGIG (reference sequence). Trimming took 8 bases from V and 0 from J; bases not matched to a gene: 4. The CDR3 runs to 13 residues. The CDR3 DNA follows: TGTGCCGGGTCTAGCGGGAGCACAGATACGCAGTATTTT. Amino acid sequence: CAGSSGSTDTQYF.

The sample holds a few counts of this clonotype. The chain carries TRBV25-1 and TRBJ2-1; 16 nucleotides line up with TRBD2. Germline V lookup: CDR1 MGHDK, CDR2 SYGVNS. V shed 6 bases, J shed 5 bases, and the junction held 4 bases outside the gene matches. The CDR3 sequence is 16 residues long. The CDR3 DNA follows: TGTGCCAGCAGGGGGACTAGCGGGAGGGCTGACAATGAGCAGTTCTTC. As protein: CASRGTSGRADNEQFF.

There are a few counts of this clonotype. The chain has TRBV11-2 and TRBJ2-7; no clear D gene. The DNA end favors TRBJ2-5, so the J call may be wrong. This CDR3 comprises 15 residues. Germline lookup yields CDR1 SGHAT and CDR2 FQNNGV. The CDR3 region has the DNA TGTGCCAGCAGCTTTCTTCCACTGCGGCAAGAGACCCAGTACTTC. Translation gives CASSFLPLRQETQYF.

In this sample, this clonotype turned up many times. J is TRBJ2-7 and V is TRBV5-1; D could derive from TRBD1 or TRBD2 (7 bases each). Germline CDR1 is SGHRS and CDR2 is YFSETQ. CDR3 length: 14 residues. The germline V and J ends were trimmed by 0 bases and 3 bases, with 10 bases remaining between them. The CDR3 reads CASSLAGGDYEQYF. CDR3 in DNA: TGCGCCAGCAGCTTGGCAGGGGGGGACTACGAGCAGTACTTC.

The chain couples TRBV18 to TRBJ2-5; D possibly matches TRBD1 or TRBD2 (5 bases each). Germline V gene lookup returns CDR1 KGHSH and CDR2 LQKENI. Trimming removed 2 bases from V and 5 bases from J, with 12 bases in between. The CDR3 consists of 14 residues. CDR3 sequence reads: CASSPWGMRETQYF. The DNA of the CDR3 is TGTGCCAGCTCACCATGGGGGATGCGCGAGACCCAGTACTTC.

This rearrangement joins TRBV12-3 or TRBV12-4 to TRBJ2-4; D remains ambiguous. The CDR3 loop spans 13 amino acids. With 4 bases removed from V and 4 bases from J, the gap between germline ends came to 8 bases. CDR3 sequence (DNA): TGTGCCAGCAGTTCCCCCCTTAAAAACATTCAGTACTTC. It encodes CASSSPLKNIQYF.

This clonotype was counted between two and nine times. The DNA for the CDR3 is TGTGCCAGCAGTGACAATCCTATTGGGTCCTACGAGCAGTACTTC. Amino acid sequence: CASSDNPIGSYEQYF. J is TRBJ2-5 and V is TRBV2; D gene ambiguous. The end of the DNA aligns better with TRBJ2-7, so the J call may be wrong. Germline CDR1 is SNHLY and CDR2 is FYNNEI. The CDR3 loop spans 15 amino acids.

This clonotype was observed a few times. The rearrangement links TRBV5-1 to TRBJ2-5; 9 bases match TRBD1. Matching the DNA end better, TRBJ2-7 makes the J call doubtful. The CDR3 consists of 14 residues. Germline CDR1 is SGHRS and CDR2 is YFSETQ. For the CDR3, the DNA is TGCGCCAGCAGCTGGGGGACAGGGATCTACGAGCAGTACTTC. Translation gives CASSWGTGIYEQYF.

V and J are TRBV3-1 and TRBJ2-5, with 7 bases that match TRBD2. The CDR3 extends over 14 amino acids. The V gene's germline CDR1 is LGHDT and CDR2 YNNKEL (reference sequence). J gave up 2 bases and V 7 bases, and 7 bases lay outside the gene matches. The CDR3 reads CASNERGLQETQYF. CDR3 coding DNA: TGTGCCAGCAACGAGCGGGGCCTTCAAGAGACCCAGTACTTC.

The J gene is TRBJ2-1, the V gene TRBV10-3; no clear D. Germline assignment: CDR1 ENHRY and CDR2 SYGVKD. CDR3 length: 12 residues. With 1 base removed from V and 4 bases from J, the gap between germline ends came to 2 bases. The CDR3, as DNA: TGTGCCATCAGTGAGTTGTACAATGAGCAGTTCTTC. Translated, it gives CAISELYNEQFF.

This clonotype showed up just a few times. The chain couples TRBV11-2 to TRBJ2-1, with 8 bases lining up with TRBD2. The CDR3 runs 21 residues. The V segment lost 4 bases and the J segment 0 bases; nucleotides outside the gene matches: 20. In germline, CDR1 is SGHAT, CDR2 FQNNGV. The CDR3 protein is CASSSYASGRSTKSSYNEQFF. The CDR3 DNA reads TGTGCCAGCAGCTCTTACGCTAGCGGGCGTTCGACCAAAAGCTCCTACAATGAGCAGTTCTTC.

Only a few counts were recorded for this clonotype. CDR3 DNA: TGTGCCAGCAGTTTACCACCCAGTTCTGGGCAGCTAGCCAAAAACATTCAGTACTTC. This codes for CASSLPPSSGQLAKNIQYF. V is TRBV28 and J is TRBJ2-4; D is ambiguous. The CDR3 contains 19 residues. V was cut by 2 bases and J by 0 bases, with 20 bases left in between. Germline V gene sequence: CDR1 MDHEN, CDR2 SYDVKM.

The V call is TRBV20-1, the J call TRBJ1-2; no reliable D call. The CDR3 loop spans 11 amino acids. V lost 2 bases to trimming and J lost 5 bases, with 6 bases between them. The germline V gene has CDR1 DFQATT and CDR2 SNEGSKA (reference sequence). CDR3 amino acids: CSARIGYGYTF. In DNA, the CDR3 is TGCAGTGCTAGAATAGGGTATGGCTACACCTTC.

CDR3 region: CASMRVSYNEQFF. The CDR3 DNA reads TGTGCCAGCATGCGGGTCTCCTACAATGAGCAGTTCTTC. The chain uses TRBV6-1 and TRBJ2-1, with D possibly matching TRBD2 (5 bases). The CDR3 totals 13 residues. Germline-derived CDR1 and CDR2 are MNHNS and SASEGT. Trimming took 7 bases from V and 0 from J, leaving 7 bases between them.

The chain combines TRBV5-6 with TRBJ2-2; TRBD2 agrees at 13 bases. The ends lost 4 bases at V and 7 bases at J; junction bases unmatched: 13. The CDR3 is 18 residues long. Per germline, CDR1 SGHDT and CDR2 YYEEEE. CDR3 in DNA: TGTGCCAGCAGCCGAAGACTAGCGGGAGGCCCCAGACTCGGGGAGCTGTTTTTT. Its translation is CASSRRLAGGPRLGELFF.